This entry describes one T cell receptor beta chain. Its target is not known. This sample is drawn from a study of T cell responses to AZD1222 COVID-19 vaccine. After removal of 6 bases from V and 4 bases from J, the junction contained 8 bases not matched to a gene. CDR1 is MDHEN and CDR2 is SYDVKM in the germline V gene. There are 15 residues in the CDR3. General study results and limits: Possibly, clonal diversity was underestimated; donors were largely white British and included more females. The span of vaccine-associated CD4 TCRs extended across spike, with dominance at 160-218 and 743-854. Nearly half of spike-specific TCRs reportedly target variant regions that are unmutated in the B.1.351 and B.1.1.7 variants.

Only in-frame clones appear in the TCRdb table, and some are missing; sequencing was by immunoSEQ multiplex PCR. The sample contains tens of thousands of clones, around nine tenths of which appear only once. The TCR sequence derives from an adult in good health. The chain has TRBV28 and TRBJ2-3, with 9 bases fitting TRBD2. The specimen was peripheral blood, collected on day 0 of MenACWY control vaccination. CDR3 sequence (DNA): TGTGCCAGCAGCCAAGCGGGGGGCGCATCAGATACGCAGTATTTT. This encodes CASSQAGGASDTQYF.